In this sample, the clone carrying this T cell receptor beta chain turned up a few times. The investigators split CD4+ cells into a CD45RA+ naive subset and a CD45RA-negative memory subset. The source of the sample is a study of shared clonotypes between healthy human individuals. The CDR3 extends over 13 amino acids. Trimming shortened V by 10 bases and J by 2 bases, and 14 bases separated the two germline ends. CDR1 and CDR2 (germline): MNHNS, SASEGT. The run depth of the assay was deep. The authors distributed each subset's genomic DNA evenly over several immunoSEQ plates. Repertoires were generated with immunoSEQ multiplex PCR, while TCRdb's copy carries only in-frame clones and drops some. The data show roughly 1,000,000 clones, around 78% seen once.

V gene TRBV6-1 combines with J gene TRBJ1-2; tentative D call: TRBD1 (5 bases). Specimen: memory CD4+ T cells from PBMCs. Subset indicated: CD45RA-negative fraction. This TCR was sampled from a man aged 18 to 30 in good health. Some clones in this sample may be carry-over from other donors' samples. The CDR3 region is CATPKGYNYGYTF. For the CDR3, the DNA is TGTGCCACCCCGAAGGGGTACAACTATGGCTACACCTTC.